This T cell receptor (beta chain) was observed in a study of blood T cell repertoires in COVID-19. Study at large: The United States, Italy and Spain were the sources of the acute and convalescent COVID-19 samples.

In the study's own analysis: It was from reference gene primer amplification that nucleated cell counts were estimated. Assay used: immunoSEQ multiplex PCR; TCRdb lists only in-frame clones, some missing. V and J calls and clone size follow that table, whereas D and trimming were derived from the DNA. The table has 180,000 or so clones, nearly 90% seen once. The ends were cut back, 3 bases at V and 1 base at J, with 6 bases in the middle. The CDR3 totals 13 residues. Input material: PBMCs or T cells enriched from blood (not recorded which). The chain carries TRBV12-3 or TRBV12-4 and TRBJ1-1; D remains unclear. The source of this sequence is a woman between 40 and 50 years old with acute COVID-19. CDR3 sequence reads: CASSFPGNTEAFF. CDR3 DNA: TGTGCCAGCAGTTTCCCAGGGAACACTGAAGCTTTCTTT.